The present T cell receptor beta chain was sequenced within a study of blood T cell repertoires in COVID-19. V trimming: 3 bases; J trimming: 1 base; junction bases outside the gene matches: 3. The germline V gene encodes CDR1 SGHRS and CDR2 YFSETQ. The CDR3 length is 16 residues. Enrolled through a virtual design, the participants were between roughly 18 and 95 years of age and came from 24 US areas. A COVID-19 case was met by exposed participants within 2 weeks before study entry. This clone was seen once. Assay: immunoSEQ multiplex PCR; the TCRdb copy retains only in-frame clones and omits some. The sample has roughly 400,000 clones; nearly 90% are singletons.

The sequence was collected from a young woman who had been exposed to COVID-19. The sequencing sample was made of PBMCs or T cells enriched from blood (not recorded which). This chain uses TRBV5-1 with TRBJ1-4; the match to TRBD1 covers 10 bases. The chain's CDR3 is CASSSDRGITNEKLFF. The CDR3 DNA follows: TGCGCCAGCAGCTCGGACAGGGGGATAACTAATGAAAAACTGTTTTTT.